The 23 T cell receptor beta chains below were found in one sample sequenced in a study of response to subunit inactivated influenza vaccine. TCRdb passed the RT-PCR reads through MiXCR, listing each CDR3 protein once. The sample carries around 600,000 distinct CDR3 sequences, around 11% recorded once. These same records also appear under a second study, on T cells expressing NK-cell markers. From that second work: 5'RACE template switching built TCR beta cDNA with unique molecular identifiers.

The source material was PBMCs from blood, sampled on the day of vaccination. Receptors were obtained from a man between 45 and 60 years old who received an inactivated influenza vaccine.

The sample holds a few counts of this clonotype. The chain combines TRBV28 with TRBJ2-3, with 7 bases aligning to TRBD2. Germline V gene lookup returns CDR1 MDHEN and CDR2 SYDVKM. The CDR3 spans 15 residues. J was trimmed by 4 bases and V by 2 bases; bases with no gene match: 6. CDR3 sequence (DNA): TGTGCCAGCAGTTTACTAACTAGCGAATCAGATACGCAGTATTTT. Residues: CASSLLTSESDTQYF.

V usage is TRBV7-9 and J usage is TRBJ2-7; tentative D call: TRBD1 (7 bases). Germline loops: CDR1 SEHNR, CDR2 FQNEAQ (reference sequence). The CDR3 spans 14 residues. Trimming pared 4 bases from V and 1 base from J, leaving 11 bases between. The CDR3 sequence: CASSSGGTSYEQYF. For the CDR3, the DNA is TGTGCCAGCAGCTCAGGGGGGACTTCCTACGAGCAGTACTTC.

This clonotype was counted only a few times. This sequence joins TRBV5-1 and TRBJ2-7; 11 nucleotides align to TRBD2. Unmatched junction bases numbered 6, after V lost 5 bases and J lost 2 bases. CDR1 and CDR2 (germline): SGHRS, YFSETQ. The CDR3 spans 15 residues. DNA of the CDR3: TGCGCCAGCAGGGAAGGGACTAGCGGTACCTACGAGCAGTACTTC. Encoded protein: CASREGTSGTYEQYF.

DNA for the CDR3: TGTGCCACCAGCAGATCCGGGACTAGCGGGCTCGATACCTCCTACGAGCAGTACTTC. It yields the protein CATSRSGTSGLDTSYEQYF. The chain carries TRBV15 and TRBJ2-7, with 12 bases lining up with TRBD2. The CDR3 loop spans 19 amino acids. Per germline, CDR1 LNHNV and CDR2 YYDKDF (reference sequence). The V segment lost 2 bases and the J segment 0 bases; nucleotides outside the gene matches: 11.

Concerning this clonotype itself: The junction shows a germline mismatch at one end, possibly a read error. The chain uses TRBV4-1 and TRBJ2-1; D remains unclear. The germline V gene has CDR1 MGHRA and CDR2 YSYEKL. The CDR3 runs to 17 residues. CDR3 bases: TGCGCGAGCAGCCAACTGCCGTTTCCTGGCCACGTCCTTGAGCAGTTCTTC. Translated, it gives CASSQLPFPGHVLEQFF.

This clonotype has only a few counts. This chain joins TRBV9 and TRBJ2-7; D is unclear. The CDR3 has 12 residues. Trimming removed 1 base from V and 4 bases from J, with 6 bases in between. Per the germline V gene, CDR1 is SGDLS and CDR2 is YYNGEE. CDR3 sequence reads: CASSVIVYEQYF. The CDR3 nucleotides are TGTGCCAGCAGCGTAATTGTATACGAGCAGTACTTC.

This clonotype was picked up many times. This chain links TRBV5-1 with TRBJ2-1; 11 positions agree with TRBD2. The V and J ends lost 7 bases and 5 bases, in that order; junction bases with no gene match: 5. In germline, CDR1 is SGHRS, CDR2 YFSETQ. The CDR3 is 14 amino acids. The CDR3 DNA reads as TGCGCCAGCGGACATAGCGGGAGGGACAATGAGCAGTTCTTC. Its translation: CASGHSGRDNEQFF. Looking up the rest from reference TRBV5-1 and TRBJ2-1 gives the full variable domain: KAGVTQTPRYLIKTRGQQVTLSCSPISGHRSVSWYQQTPGQGLQFLFEYFSETQRNKGNFPGRFSGRQFSNSRSEMNVSTLELGDSALYLCASGHSGRDNEQFFGPGTRLTVL.

This clonotype turned up a few times. This chain connects TRBV3-1 to TRBJ1-1; D gene unclear. Germline V gives CDR1 LGHDT, CDR2 YNNKEL (reference sequence). The CDR3 is 15 amino acids. V was pared by 8 bases and J by 3 bases, with 19 bases between. The chain's CDR3 is CASADEPYEDTEAFF. CDR3 DNA sequence: TGTGCCAGCGCCGATGAACCATATGAAGACACTGAAGCTTTCTTT.

There are a few counts of this clonotype. The chain carries TRBV27 and TRBJ2-5; 11 nucleotides match TRBD2. Per germline, CDR1 MNHEY and CDR2 SMNVEV (reference sequence). This CDR3 spans 15 amino acids. V lost 6 bases to trimming and J lost 5 bases; unmatched junction nucleotides: 8. CDR3 DNA: TGTGCCAGCAGACCAGTACTAGCGGGAGTTGAGACCCAGTACTTC. Its protein is CASRPVLAGVETQYF.

The table lists this clonotype with a few counts. V is TRBV7-2 and J is TRBJ1-2, with TRBD1 as a possible D gene (6 bases). This CDR3 has 13 residues. With 1 base removed from V and 6 bases from J, the gap between germline ends came to 9 bases. Germline CDR1 reads SGHTA; CDR2 reads FQGNSA. CDR3 protein: CASSLDREDGYTF. The CDR3 DNA reads as TGTGCCAGCAGCTTAGACAGGGAGGATGGCTACACCTTC. The full variable domain, its missing parts supplied by reference TRBV7-2 and TRBJ1-2, is GAGVSQSPSNKVTEKGKDVELRCDPISGHTALYWYRQSLGQGLEFLIYFQGNSAPDKSGLPSDRFSAERTGGSVSTLTIQRTQQEDSAVYLCASSLDREDGYTFGSGTRLTVV.

This clonotype was observed a few times. V and J are TRBV5-1 and TRBJ1-6; the match to TRBD1 covers 8 bases. Trimming removed 0 bases from V and 10 bases from J; junction bases left unmatched: 9. CDR3 length: 16 residues. Germline V gives CDR1 SGHRS, CDR2 YFSETQ. The CDR3 reads CASSLVDRGAGSPLHF. In DNA, the CDR3 is TGCGCCAGCAGCTTGGTCGACAGGGGCGCGGGATCACCCCTCCACTTT. The whole variable domain, filled in from reference TRBV5-1 and TRBJ1-6, reads KAGVTQTPRYLIKTRGQQVTLSCSPISGHRSVSWYQQTPGQGLQFLFEYFSETQRNKGNFPGRFSGRQFSNSRSEMNVSTLELGDSALYLCASSLVDRGAGSPLHFGNGTRLTVT.

This clonotype was picked up a small number of times. The chain combines TRBV4-1 with TRBJ2-3; a possible D gene is TRBD2 (5 bases). The V gene's germline CDR1 is MGHRA and CDR2 YSYEKL. V lost 0 bases and J 0 bases, leaving 13 bases between the germline ends. The CDR3 loop spans 17 amino acids. For the CDR3, the DNA is TGCGCCAGCAGCCAAGAATTAGGGAGTCGCAGCACAGATACGCAGTATTTT. It encodes CASSQELGSRSTDTQYF.

The V gene is TRBV6-2 or TRBV6-3, the J gene TRBJ2-7, with 7 positions matching TRBD1. Trimming at V came to 5 bases and at J to 0 bases, leaving 7 bases not matched to a gene. The CDR3 spans 15 residues. Looked up from germline, CDR1 is MNHEY and CDR2 is SVGEGT. The CDR3 protein is CASSRQGPYSYEQYF. The CDR3 bases are TGTGCCAGCAGTAGACAGGGACCTTACTCCTACGAGCAGTACTTC.

This clonotype has more than one count but fewer than ten. This chain joins TRBV5-4 and TRBJ2-7, with no clear D. The CDR3 is 15 residues long. The V gene lost 0 bases and the J gene lost 5 bases, with 15 bases spanning the gap. Germline V gene sequence: CDR1 SGHNT, CDR2 YYREEE (reference sequence). The CDR3 loop reads CASSLDLQGSHEQYF. The CDR3 region has the DNA TGTGCCAGCAGCTTGGATCTGCAAGGGTCCCACGAGCAGTACTTC.

This clonotype came up a few times. J is TRBJ2-7 and V is TRBV28, with TRBD2 matching over 12 bases. V lost 6 bases and J lost 2; bases outside the gene matches: 17. Germline lookup yields CDR1 MDHEN and CDR2 SYDVKM. The CDR3 consists of 19 residues. CDR3 sequence (DNA): TGTGCCAGCAGGGTTGGAACGGGCACTAGCGGGGGGCCAACCTACGAGCAGTACTTC. As protein: CASRVGTGTSGGPTYEQYF.

V gene TRBV7-2 combines with J gene TRBJ2-1; the match to TRBD2 covers 10 bases. V shed 1 base and J 8 bases; nucleotides not matched to a gene: 14. In germline, CDR1 is SGHTA, CDR2 FQGNSA. CDR3 length: 18 amino acids. The CDR3 coding sequence is TGTGCCAGCAGCTTAGGCAAGCGGGAGGGCCGGTCCTGGTATGAGCAGTTCTTC. This translates into CASSLGKREGRSWYEQFF.

The V and J genes are TRBV10-3 and TRBJ1-1; 7 bases fit TRBD1. Per the germline V gene, CDR1 is ENHRY and CDR2 is SYGVKD. CDR3 size: 14 residues. V shed 2 bases, J shed 3 bases, and the junction held 3 bases outside the gene matches. This chain's CDR3 is CAISEAGGDTEAFF. The DNA of the CDR3 is TGTGCCATCAGTGAGGCAGGGGGGGACACTGAAGCTTTCTTT.

Only a few counts were recorded for this clonotype. The chain has TRBV10-3 and TRBJ2-7; no firm D call. This CDR3 comprises 13 residues. The V gene's germline CDR1 is ENHRY and CDR2 SYGVKD. Trimming removed 6 bases at V and 3 bases at J, with 12 bases between. Here the CDR3 reads CAISPGSRYEQYF. CDR3 nucleotides: TGTGCCATCAGCCCAGGTTCCCGCTACGAGCAGTACTTC.

This clonotype showed up just a few times. The chain has TRBV7-2 and TRBJ1-1; D is undetermined. V was pared by 1 base and J by 4 bases, with 7 bases between. From germline, CDR1 is SGHTA and CDR2 FQGNSA. This CDR3 is built from 13 residues. The CDR3 sequence is CASSLDLRTEAFF. Written as DNA, the CDR3 is TGTGCCAGCAGCTTAGACCTTCGCACTGAAGCTTTCTTT.

V gene TRBV11-2 combines with J gene TRBJ1-4; 7 bases are shared with TRBD1. CDR1 and CDR2 from the germline V gene are SGHAT and FQNNGV. V dropped 5 bases and J dropped 8; count of bases not matched to a gene: 8. This CDR3 region has 14 residues. The CDR3 region has the DNA TGTGCCAGCAGCCTATCGCCAGGGGGAGAAAAACTGTTTTTT. It translates to CASSLSPGGEKLFF.

The V call is TRBV29-1, the J call TRBJ2-1; either TRBD1 or TRBD2 may supply D (5 bases each). Germline CDR1 reads SQVTM; CDR2 reads ANQGSEA. V was pared by 4 bases and J by 9 bases, with 10 bases between. This CDR3 is 11 amino acids long. CDR3 bases: TGCAGCGTTGGAGGGGCAGGTGAGCAGTTCTTC. It yields the protein CSVGGAGEQFF.

This chain connects TRBV29-1 to TRBJ1-1; D unresolved. Trimming shortened V by 5 bases and J by 6 bases, and 16 bases separated the two germline ends. Germline V lookup: CDR1 SQVTM, CDR2 ANQGSEA. The CDR3 extends over 13 amino acids. DNA for the CDR3: TGCAGCGTTCTTTTTGGGAGTGGGTCTGAAGCTTTCTTT. Translation: CSVLFGSGSEAFF.

The chain carries TRBV20-1 and TRBJ1-2; D possibly corresponds to TRBD1 (6 bases). From germline, CDR1 is DFQATT and CDR2 SNEGSKA (reference sequence). The V end was cut by 3 bases, the J end by 0 bases, with 20 bases between. The CDR3 extends over 17 amino acids. CDR3 DNA sequence: TGCAGTGCTAGGAATTCTGTGAGAGGGGGACCTAACTATGGCTACACCTTC. Translating gives CSARNSVRGGPNYGYTF.